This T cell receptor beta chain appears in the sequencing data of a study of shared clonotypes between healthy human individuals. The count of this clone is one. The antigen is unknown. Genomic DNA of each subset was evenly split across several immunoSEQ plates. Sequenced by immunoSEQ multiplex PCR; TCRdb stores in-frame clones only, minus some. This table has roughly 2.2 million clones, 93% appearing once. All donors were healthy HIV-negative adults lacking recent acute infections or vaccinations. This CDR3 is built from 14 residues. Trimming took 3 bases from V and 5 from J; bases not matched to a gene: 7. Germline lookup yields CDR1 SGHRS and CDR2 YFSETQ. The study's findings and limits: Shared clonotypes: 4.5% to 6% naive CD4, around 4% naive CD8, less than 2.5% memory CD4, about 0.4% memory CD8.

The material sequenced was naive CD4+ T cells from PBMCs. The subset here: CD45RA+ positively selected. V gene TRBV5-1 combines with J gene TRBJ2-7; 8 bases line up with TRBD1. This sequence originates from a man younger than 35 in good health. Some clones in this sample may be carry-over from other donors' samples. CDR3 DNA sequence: TGCGCCAGCAGCTCCCGGACAGGGTTCAACGAGCAGTACTTC. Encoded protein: CASSSRTGFNEQYF.